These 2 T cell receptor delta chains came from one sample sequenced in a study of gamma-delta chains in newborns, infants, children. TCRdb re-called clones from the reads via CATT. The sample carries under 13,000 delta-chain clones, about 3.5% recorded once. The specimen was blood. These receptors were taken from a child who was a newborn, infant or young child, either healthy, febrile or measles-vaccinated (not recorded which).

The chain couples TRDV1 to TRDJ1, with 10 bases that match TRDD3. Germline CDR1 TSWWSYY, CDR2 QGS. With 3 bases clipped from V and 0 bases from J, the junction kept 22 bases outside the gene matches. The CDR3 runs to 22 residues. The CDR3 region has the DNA TGTGCTCTTGGGGAGACTCTTCCTACAGAATGGGGGATACTAGGGTACACCGATAAACTCATCTTT. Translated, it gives CALGETLPTEWGILGYTDKLIF.

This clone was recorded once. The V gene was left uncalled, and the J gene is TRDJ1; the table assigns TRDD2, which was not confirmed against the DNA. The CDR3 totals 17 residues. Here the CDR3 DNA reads TGTGCCTGTAGACATTTCCTACCCGTGGCAGACACCGATAAACTCATCTTT. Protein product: CACRHFLPVADTDKLIF.